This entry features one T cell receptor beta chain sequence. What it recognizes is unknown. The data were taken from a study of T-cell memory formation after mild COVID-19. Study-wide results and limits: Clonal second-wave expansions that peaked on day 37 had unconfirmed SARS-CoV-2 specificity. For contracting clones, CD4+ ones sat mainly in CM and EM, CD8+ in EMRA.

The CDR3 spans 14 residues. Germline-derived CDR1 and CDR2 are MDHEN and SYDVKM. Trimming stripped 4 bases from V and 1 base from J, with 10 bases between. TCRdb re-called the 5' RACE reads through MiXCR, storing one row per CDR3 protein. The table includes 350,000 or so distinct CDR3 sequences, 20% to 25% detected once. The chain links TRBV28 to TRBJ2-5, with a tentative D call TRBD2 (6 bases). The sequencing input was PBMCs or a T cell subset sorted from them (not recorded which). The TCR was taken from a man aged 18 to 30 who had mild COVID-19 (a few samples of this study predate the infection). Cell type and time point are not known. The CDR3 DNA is TGTGCCAGCAGTTCGGGAGACACCCAAGAGACCCAGTACTTC. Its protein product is CASSSGDTQETQYF.